The rows below give T cell receptor beta chains drawn from one sample of a study of blood T cell repertoires in COVID-19. TCRdb's copy holds only in-frame clones and misses some; the assay was immunoSEQ multiplex PCR. The repertoire includes 100,000 to 120,000 clones, roughly nine tenths of them detected once, and roughly 4.9% sits in the top ten. The sample comprised peripheral blood. The receptors here all came from a human donor in a cohort sampled during active COVID-19. CDR3s include the opening cysteine and the closing phenylalanine or tryptophan. Each record gives: CDR3 DNA, CDR3 protein, D gene, V gene, J gene, clone size. D genes are given only for firm matches. Expanded clones are given a class, and other clones once, few, many or no size at all.

DNA: TGTGCCAGCAGACCCTCAGGGGGCACTGAAGCTTTCTTT
CDR3: CASRPSGGTEAFF
D: TRBD1
V: TRBV6-5
J: TRBJ1-1
size: -

DNA: TGTGCCAGCAGTTACAGCCCGGCGGAGACCCAGTACTTC
CDR3: CASSYSPAETQYF
D: -
V: TRBV7-6
J: TRBJ2-5
size: -

DNA: TGTGCCAGCAGCGGTGGGACAGGCTTACGTAGCAATCAGCCCCAGCATTTT
CDR3: CASSGGTGLRSNQPQHF
D: TRBD1
V: TRBV5-6
J: TRBJ1-5
size: once

DNA: TGTGCCAGCAGAGGGGAAGGGAATCAGCCCCAGCATTTT
CDR3: CASRGEGNQPQHF
D: -
V: TRBV12-3/TRBV12-4
J: TRBJ1-5
size: once

DNA: TGTGCCAGCAGCCCCGGGACAGGAGATAACTATGGCTACACCTTC
CDR3: CASSPGTGDNYGYTF
D: TRBD1
V: TRBV5-4
J: TRBJ1-2
size: -

DNA: TGTGCCAGCAGCTCGCGGCTAAGGCGGGGGGACTACAATGAGCAGTTCTTC
CDR3: CASSSRLRRGDYNEQFF
D: TRBD2
V: TRBV13
J: TRBJ2-1
size: -

DNA: TGTGCCAGCAGCTTAGGTCAGGGCGGATCCTACGAGCAGTACTTC
CDR3: CASSLGQGGSYEQYF
D: -
V: TRBV7-9
J: TRBJ2-7
size: once

DNA: TGTGCCAGCAGCTGGGACTATTCGGCCGAGCAGTACTTC
CDR3: CASSWDYSAEQYF
D: TRBD2
V: TRBV7-9
J: TRBJ2-7
size: -

DNA: TGTGCCAGCAGCCTCGACAGGGCTGACGCGTACTTC
CDR3: CASSLDRADAYF
D: TRBD1
V: TRBV5-4
J: TRBJ2-5
size: -

DNA: TGTGCCAGCTCACGGACAGTCCCTAATGAAAAACTGTTTTTT
CDR3: CASSRTVPNEKLFF
D: -
V: TRBV18
J: TRBJ1-4
size: -

DNA: TGTGCTAGCAGCTTAGACGGGATGGGCACCGGGGAGCTGTTTTTT
CDR3: CASSLDGMGTGELFF
D: -
V: TRBV7-7
J: TRBJ2-2
size: -

DNA: TGTGCCAGTATTGGCAGGGCGACGGAGAGGACTGAAGCTTTCTTT
CDR3: CASIGRATERTEAFF
D: -
V: TRBV19
J: TRBJ1-1
size: -

DNA: TGTGCCAGCAGCTGGCCCCAAACGGGGGTCAGCTCCTACAATGAGCAGTTCTTC
CDR3: CASSWPQTGVSSYNEQFF
D: -
V: TRBV7-8
J: TRBJ2-1
size: -

DNA: TGTGCCAGCAGCTTATATCCGTCGCAGGCAGGGGGTAAAGAGACCCAGTACTTC
CDR3: CASSLYPSQAGGKETQYF
D: TRBD1
V: TRBV7-9
J: TRBJ2-5
size: -